These 21 T cell receptor beta chains came from one sample sequenced in a study of T-cell memory formation after mild COVID-19 (dated by TCRdb to the early 2020s). The protocol used for the library was 5' RACE. TCRdb names Illumina NovaSeq 6000 as the instrument used. TCRdb reanalyzed the raw reads on its own, using fastp at Q25 for trimming and MiXCR for clone calling, and kept in-frame beta chains. Rows are combined by CDR3 protein, so each entry shows the most common genes and DNA. The sample has around 300,000 distinct CDR3 sequences on record, roughly an eighth of them singletons. The ten largest clones represent around 20% of the sample. Sequencing input: PBMCs or a T cell subset sorted from them (not recorded which). These receptors were obtained from a man aged 18 to 35 who had mild COVID-19 (a few samples of this study predate the infection). The sample titles of this study are shuffled in the database, so cell type and time point are left out; the donor was told from shared clones.

This clonotype appeared a few times. The genes are TRBV7-3 and TRBJ1-4; D might be TRBD1 (6 bases). The CDR3 runs to 16 residues. Trimming pared 5 bases from V and 1 base from J, leaving 14 bases between. In germline, CDR1 is SGHTA, CDR2 FQGTGA. As DNA, the CDR3 is TGTGCCAGCAGCCCCGCGGGACAACTAACTAATGAAAAACTGTTTTTT. Translation: CASSPAGQLTNEKLFF.

This rearrangement joins TRBV12-3 or TRBV12-4 to TRBJ2-3, with TRBD2 matching over 9 bases. V shed 6 bases and J 6 bases; nucleotides not matched to a gene: 10. This CDR3 is 15 amino acids long. The CDR3 protein is CASRTFSGGEDTQYF. CDR3 DNA: TGTGCCAGCAGAACCTTTAGCGGGGGCGAGGATACGCAGTATTTT.

This clonotype was observed a few times. The chain joins TRBV20-1 to TRBJ2-7, with D possibly being TRBD1 (5 bases). The length of the CDR3 is 13 residues. The germline CDR1 and CDR2 sequences are DFQATT and SNEGSKA (reference sequence). V was clipped by 1 base and J by 8 bases, with 15 bases between them. CDR3 loop: CSARGRWGNKQYF. DNA of the CDR3: TGCAGTGCTAGAGGGCGGTGGGGCAATAAGCAGTACTTC.

The genes are TRBV27 and TRBJ2-5; the D call may be TRBD1 or TRBD2 (5 bases each). V gave up 6 bases and J gave up 9 bases, with 23 bases separating them. The CDR3 extends over 15 amino acids. The germline V gene has CDR1 MNHEY and CDR2 SMNVEV (reference sequence). CDR3 DNA sequence: TGTGCCAGCAGCCAGAGGGGAAACCCGGGGTGGGCCCAGTACTTC. It codes for CASSQRGNPGWAQYF.

This clonotype was detected only a few times. The J gene is TRBJ1-5, the V gene TRBV5-6; D may be TRBD1 (6 bases). V was clipped by 2 bases and J by 4 bases, with 13 bases between them. Germline CDR1 is SGHDT and CDR2 is YYEEEE. The CDR3 has 15 residues. CDR3 nucleotides: TGTGCCAGCAGCTTAGGGGTAGGGGGGAATCAGCCCCAGCATTTT. The encoded protein is CASSLGVGGNQPQHF. Complete variable domain (other parts from reference TRBV5-6 and TRBJ1-5): DAGVTQSPTHLIKTRGQQVTLRCSPKSGHDTVSWYQQALGQGPQFIFQYYEEEERQRGNFPDRFSGHQFPNYSSELNVNALLLGDSALYLCASSLGVGGNQPQHFGDGTRLSIL.

This clonotype was seen a handful of times. The CDR3 DNA sequence: TGCAGTGCTAGCGGGGGGCCCACCGGGGAGCTGTTTTTT. This gives the protein CSASGGPTGELFF. J is TRBJ2-2 and V is TRBV20-1; tentatively, D is TRBD2 (7 bases). CDR1 and CDR2 from the germline V gene are DFQATT and SNEGSKA (reference sequence). V gave up 3 bases and J gave up 4 bases, with 9 bases separating them. This CDR3 is 13 amino acids long.

This clonotype was found many times. The V gene is TRBV5-6, the J gene TRBJ2-6; D gene ambiguous. V lost 3 bases, J lost 1 base, and 8 bases lay in between. CDR3 length: 15 residues. Germline V gene data show CDR1 as SGHDT and CDR2 as YYEEEE. CDR3 sequence: CASSWVISGANVLTF. The CDR3 DNA reads TGTGCCAGCAGCTGGGTAATATCTGGGGCCAACGTCCTGACTTTC.

The chain combines TRBV6-2 or TRBV6-3 with TRBJ1-1; D is ambiguous. The CDR3 is made up of 11 amino acids. Looked up from germline, CDR1 is MNHEY and CDR2 is SVGEGT. V dropped 2 bases and J dropped 6 bases, with 4 bases sitting between them. The DNA for the CDR3 is TGTGCCAGCAGTTACCCCTCTGAAGCTTTCTTT. Protein product: CASSYPSEAFF.

In this sample, this clonotype turned up a few times. The rearrangement links TRBV5-1 to TRBJ2-3; D may be TRBD1 (5 bases). The CDR3 loop spans 14 amino acids. Trimming removed 3 bases at V and 4 bases at J, with 12 bases between. Germline V gene lookup returns CDR1 SGHRS and CDR2 YFSETQ. The CDR3 DNA sequence: TGCGCCAGCAGCTGGACACCGGAAGCAGATACGCAGTATTTT. It is translated as CASSWTPEADTQYF. Full variable domain (rest looked up from reference TRBV5-1 and TRBJ2-3): KAGVTQTPRYLIKTRGQQVTLSCSPISGHRSVSWYQQTPGQGLQFLFEYFSETQRNKGNFPGRFSGRQFSNSRSEMNVSTLELGDSALYLCASSWTPEADTQYFGPGTRLTVL.

This clonotype was recorded many times. This sequence joins TRBV5-1 and TRBJ1-2, with D possibly matching TRBD1 (5 bases). V was trimmed by 2 bases and J by 1 base, leaving 15 bases between them. This CDR3 has 16 residues. Germline V CDR1 and CDR2: SGHRS, YFSETQ. CDR3 nucleotide sequence: TGCGCCAGCAGCTTTAATTCGGGACGGTATAACTATGGCTACACCTTC. Its translation is CASSFNSGRYNYGYTF.

This clonotype was detected a few times. This chain connects TRBV12-3 or TRBV12-4 to TRBJ2-3, with D hard to call. Trimming removed 6 bases at V and 0 bases at J, with 7 bases between. The CDR3 contains 13 residues. CDR3 sequence (DNA): TGTGCCAGCAGGGGTTATAGCACAGATACGCAGTATTTT. Its translation is CASRGYSTDTQYF.

Many counts were recorded for this clonotype. V usage is TRBV7-2 and J usage is TRBJ1-2, with 7 bases aligning to TRBD1. Germline trimming cut 5 bases from V and 4 bases from J; bases unmatched to any gene: 7. The CDR3 is 14 residues long. CDR1 is SGHTA, CDR2 FQGNSA, per germline. The CDR3 here is CASSTTTGTYGYTF. CDR3 DNA: TGTGCCAGCAGCACCACGACAGGGACCTATGGCTACACCTTC.

The chain has TRBV9 and TRBJ2-1; 9 bases match TRBD1. Trimming at V came to 4 bases and at J to 5 bases, leaving 10 bases not matched to a gene. The CDR3 runs to 16 residues. Germline assignment: CDR1 SGDLS and CDR2 YYNGEE. The CDR3 coding sequence is TGTGCCAGCAGCCCGCAGGGGACAGGGACGAACAATGAGCAGTTCTTC. This codes for CASSPQGTGTNNEQFF.

The rearrangement joins TRBV4-1 to TRBJ1-5, with D perhaps TRBD1 (6 bases). The CDR3 extends over 16 amino acids. CDR1 and CDR2 from the germline V gene are MGHRA and YSYEKL. V was shortened by 4 bases and J by 4 bases, with 17 bases between the two germline ends. CDR3 protein: CASSRGLGTGNQPQHF. The CDR3 DNA is TGCGCCAGCAGCCGAGGACTAGGAACAGGGAATCAGCCCCAGCATTTT.

This clonotype has a handful of counts. The chain uses TRBV5-1 and TRBJ1-6; D gene ambiguous. Germline-derived CDR1 and CDR2 are SGHRS and YFSETQ. There are 14 residues in the CDR3. With 1 base removed from V and 6 bases from J, the gap between germline ends came to 8 bases. In DNA form, the CDR3 reads TGCGCCAGCAGCTTGCGCCAGAGTAATTCACCCCTCCACTTT. Protein: CASSLRQSNSPLHF.

The genes are TRBV4-1 and TRBJ2-7; TRBD2 is a possible D gene (5 bases). The V end was cut by 6 bases, the J end by 2 bases, with 11 bases between. Germline values: CDR1 MGHRA, CDR2 YSYEKL. CDR3 length equals 13 residues. The CDR3 loop reads CASSRSVTYEQYF. CDR3 nucleotides: TGCGCCAGCAGTCGTAGCGTCACCTACGAGCAGTACTTC.

This clonotype was counted a few times. The V and J genes are TRBV7-2 and TRBJ2-3, with D perhaps TRBD1 (6 bases). CDR3 size: 15 residues. Trimming removed 5 bases from V and 2 bases from J, with 14 bases in between. Per the germline V gene, CDR1 is SGHTA and CDR2 is FQGNSA. CDR3 region: CASSHTGTYTDTQYF. The CDR3 DNA sequence: TGTGCCAGCAGCCATACAGGGACCTACACAGATACGCAGTATTTT.

V gene TRBV19 combines with J gene TRBJ1-5; perhaps TRBD1 as D (6 bases). The CDR3 contains 14 residues. CDR1 and CDR2 (germline): LNHDA, SQIVND (reference sequence). Trimming pared 4 bases from V and 6 bases from J, leaving 13 bases between. CDR3 sequence: CASSKTQGVQPQHF. The CDR3 coding sequence is TGTGCCAGTAGTAAGACACAGGGTGTTCAGCCCCAGCATTTT.

This rearrangement joins TRBV4-3 to TRBJ2-1, with 7 bases that match TRBD1. From germline, CDR1 is LGHNA and CDR2 YSLEER. This CDR3 has 13 amino acids. Trimming cost V 5 bases and J 8 bases; bases outside gene matches: 6. The CDR3 loop is CASSTTGFDEQFF. CDR3 nucleotide sequence: TGCGCCAGCAGCACGACAGGGTTTGATGAGCAGTTCTTC.

The chain has TRBV12-3 or TRBV12-4 and TRBJ1-6; 7 bases are a match to TRBD1. The CDR3 covers 15 residues. With V trimmed by 5 bases and J by 9 bases, 10 bases remained unmatched. The CDR3 loop is CASSPQGGAISPLHF. The CDR3 coding sequence is TGTGCCAGCAGTCCCCAAGGGGGCGCAATTTCACCCCTCCACTTT.

This chain links TRBV19 with TRBJ2-7; TRBD1 is a possible D gene (6 bases). The CDR3 consists of 15 residues. In germline, CDR1 is LNHDA, CDR2 SQIVND (reference sequence). The V end was cut by 6 bases, the J end by 4 bases, with 19 bases between. The CDR3 loop is CASSLTGTPLYEQYF. The CDR3, as DNA: TGTGCCAGTAGCCTAACCGGGACACCCCTATACGAGCAGTACTTC.